Listed below are T cell receptor beta chains from one sample, sequenced in a study of tumor-infiltrating lymphocytes in primary liver carcinoma. One entry per CDR3 protein, called by TCRdb with MiXCR from the multiplex PCR reads. The sample carries 65,000 to 80,000 distinct CDR3 sequences, over 60% recorded once. Sequences were obtained from liver tumor tissue from sampling region 4. These TCRs come from a man aged 40-49 years with primary liver carcinoma and hepatitis B virus infection. The CDR3 runs from the conserved cysteine through the conserved F or W. Each record gives: V gene, J gene, clone size, D gene, CDR3 protein, CDR3 DNA. The D gene is left open where the match is weak. Clone size is not always given. Where it is, it says once, few, many or a class for expanded clones.

>TRBV12-3/TRBV12-4|TRBJ1-5|NA|NA
CAISLATSDHPQHF
TGTGCCATCAGTTTAGCAACCTCAGATCATCCCCAGCATTTT
>TRBV29-1|TRBJ2-7|NA|NA
CSVEAGKLYGQYF
TGCAGCGTTGAGGCAGGAAAACTCTACGGGCAGTACTTC
>TRBV5-4|TRBJ2-1|NA|NA
CVSSYPEGEQFF
TGTGTCAGCAGCTACCCTGAGGGTGAGCAATTCTTC
>TRBV28|TRBJ2-7|many|NA
CASSFEGVGQYF
TGTGCCAGCAGTTTCGAGGGAGTGGGGCAGTACTTC
>TRBV2|TRBJ2-2|few|TRBD2
CASRRQREEGGELFF
TGTGCCAGCAGGCGGCAGCGGGAGGAGGGCGGGGAGCTGTTTTTT
>TRBV23-1|TRBJ2-7|NA|TRBD1
CASSQSRLRQGLF
TGCGCCAGCAGTCAATCCCGGCTAAGACAGGGGCTCTTC
>TRBV29-1|TRBJ2-1|NA|TRBD1
CSTEGTGNEQFF
TGCAGCACTGAAGGGACAGGGAATGAGCAGTTCTTC
>TRBV29-1|TRBJ2-7|NA|NA
CSVEDEELYEQYF
TGCAGCGTTGAAGACGAGGAGCTCTACGAGCAGTACTTC
>TRBV6-1|TRBJ2-5|NA|NA
CANSASTGVNRQEIQYF
TGTGCCAACAGCGCTAGCACGGGGGTAAACCGCCAAGAGATCCAGTACTTC
>TRBV13|TRBJ2-7|many|TRBD1
CASSSPTGGQGSYEQYF
TGTGCCAGCAGCTCGCCTACAGGGGGCCAAGGCTCCTACGAGCAGTACTTC
>TRBV5-5|TRBJ2-7|once|TRBD2
CASSRGLGPSYDRYF
TGTGCCAGCAGCCGGGGACTAGGGCCATCCTACGATCGGTACTTC
>TRBV11-2|TRBJ2-2|NA|TRBD1
CASSFDRDRVSTGELLF
TGTGCCAGCAGCTTTGATCGGGACAGAGTCAGCACCGGGGAGCTGCTTTTT
>TRBV12-3/TRBV12-4|TRBJ2-1|NA|TRBD2
CSSRRLAGPNEQSF
TGTTCCAGCCGCAGACTAGCGGGTCCCAATGAGCAGTCCTTC
>TRBV11-2|TRBJ1-5|few|NA
CASSFRDRTDTQHF
TGTGCCAGCAGCTTTCGGGACCGCACAGATACACAGCATTTT
>TRBV5-1|TRBJ2-6|NA|NA
CVNSLAWSSGANVLTF
TGCGTCAACAGCTTGGCCTGGAGCTCTGGGGCCAACGTCCTGACTTTC
>TRBV6-1|TRBJ2-7|NA|TRBD1
CAINDRGLYEQYF
TGTGCCATCAATGACAGGGGCCTCTACGAGCAGTACTTC
>TRBV10-3|TRBJ2-1|NA|TRBD1
CAISKSGDRLHNEQFF
TGTGCCATCAGTAAGTCGGGGGACAGGCTCCACAATGAGCAGTTCTTC
>TRBV6-6|TRBJ1-1|NA|TRBD1
CANSTGGTTEAFF
TGTGCCAACAGCACAGGGGGGACTACTGAAGCTTTCTTT
>TRBV6-2/TRBV6-3|TRBJ1-2|NA|NA
CASSYEWGNGNYVYAF
NA
>TRBV20-1|TRBJ2-1|NA|NA
CSAKSYLVNEQFF
TGCAGTGCTAAGAGCTATCTAGTCAATGAGCAGTTCTTC
>TRBV11-2|TRBJ2-7|NA|TRBD1
CASSPTGGRRYEQYF
TGTGCCAGCAGTCCTACAGGGGGCCGGAGGTACGAGCAATACTTC
>TRBV12-3/TRBV12-4|TRBJ2-7|many|NA
CASSLVLGWGEQYF
TGTGCCAGCAGTTTAGTTTTGGGGTGGGGGGAGCAGTACTTC
>TRBV4-2|TRBJ1-2|many|NA
CASSQDGLYGYTF
TGTGCCAGCAGCCAAGATGGGCTCTATGGCTACACCTTC
>TRBV10-3|TRBJ2-1|many|TRBD1
CAIRSGQGTYNEQFF
TGTGCCATCAGATCAGGACAGGGGACCTACAATGAGCAGTTCTTC
>TRBV20-1|TRBJ2-7|NA|NA
CSARTGIGTSYEQCF
TGCAGTGCTAGGACCGGGATTGGGACGTCCTACGAGCAGTGCTTC
>TRBV6-6|TRBJ2-1|NA|TRBD2
CANMGGLAGVKTYNEQFF
TGTGCCAACATGGGCGGCCTAGCGGGAGTAAAAACCTACAATGAGCAGTTCTTC
>TRBV24-1|TRBJ2-3|NA|NA
CATSDPRQGSDTQYF
TGTGCCACCAGTGATCCACGGCAGGGATCAGATACGCAGTATTTT
>TRBV30|TRBJ1-1|NA|NA
CACSLIGGDTEAFF
TGTGCCTGTAGTCTAATAGGGGGGGACACTGAAGCTTTCTTT
>TRBV2|TRBJ2-7|NA|NA
CASNEFSGPYEQYF
TGTGCCAGCAATGAATTCAGCGGCCCCTACGAGCAGTACTTC
>TRBV13|TRBJ2-7|NA|NA
CASSTSGTAYEQYF
TGTGCTAGCAGCACTTCCGGGACGGCCTACGAGCAGTACTTC
>TRBV7-3|TRBJ2-3|many|TRBD2
CASSPSSGSTDTQYF
TGTGCCAGCAGCCCTAGTAGCGGGAGCACAGATACGCAGTATTTT
>TRBV29-1|TRBJ1-1|many|TRBD1
CSVAPTGANEAFF
TGCAGCGTTGCCCCGACAGGGGCGAATGAAGCTTTCTTT
>TRBV24-1|TRBJ2-2|NA|NA
CATSPHGGSEARELFF
TGTGCCACCAGCCCCCATGGGGGGAGCGAGGCCAGGGAGCTGTTTTTT
>TRBV4-1|TRBJ2-6|medium-sized|NA
CASSQLQEATGANVLTF
TGCGCCAGCAGCCAGCTACAAGAGGCTACTGGGGCCAACGTCCTGACTTTC
>TRBV5-4|TRBJ1-1|once|NA
CASISTGLTEAFF
TGTGCCAGCATCTCCACAGGATTAACTGAAGCTTTCTTT
>TRBV5-5|TRBJ2-3|many|TRBD2
CASSFVAGVKRTDTQYF
TGTGCCAGCAGCTTCGTAGCGGGAGTTAAGAGGACAGATACGCAGTATTTT
>TRBV11-2|TRBJ1-4|NA|NA
CANSLEVGDEKLFF
TGTGCTAACAGCTTAGAGGTTGGGGACGAAAAGCTGTTTTTT
>TRBV13|TRBJ1-1|NA|NA
CVRSLARTEALF
TGTGTCAGGAGCTTAGCCCGCACTGAAGCTCTCTTT
>TRBV28|TRBJ2-1|NA|TRBD2
CASSSGLGPAYEQFF
TGTGCCAGCAGTTCCGGACTAGGCCCCGCTTATGAGCAGTTCTTC
>TRBV5-1|TRBJ1-6|many|NA
CASRGGPSDSPLHF
TGCGCCAGCCGGGGGGGTCCCTCGGATTCACCCCTCCACTTT
>TRBV7-9|TRBJ2-1|few|TRBD1
CASSSRDRGLYEQFF
TGTGCCAGCAGCTCGCGGGACAGGGGGTTATATGAGCAGTTCTTC
>TRBV29-1|TRBJ2-3|many|NA
CRVEDLGLITDTQYF
TGCCGCGTTGAGGACCTTGGACTAATCACAGATACGCAGTATTTT
>TRBV4-2|TRBJ2-6|NA|TRBD1
CARSDRDRAFGANVLTF
TGTGCCAGAAGCGACCGGGACAGGGCTTTTGGGGCCAACGTCCTGACTTTC
>TRBV7-8|TRBJ2-7|NA|NA
CANSLTLERGNYEQYF
TGTGCCAACAGCTTAACGCTGGAGAGGGGTAACTACGAGCAGTACTTC
>TRBV11-2|TRBJ2-1|NA|TRBD2
CASSSLPSGRTYEQFF
TGTGCCAGCAGCTCTCTCCCCAGCGGGAGGACCTATGAGCAGTTCTTC
>TRBV10-3|TRBJ2-5|NA|NA
CTLSESLETQYF
TGTACCCTCAGTGAGTCGTTAGAGACCCAGTACTTC
>TRBV5-4|TRBJ2-7|NA|NA
CVSSLIETAYEQYF
TGTGTCAGCAGTTTAATAGAAACGGCCTACGAGCAGTACTTC
>TRBV11-2|TRBJ2-7|NA|NA
CLSSLEAGTPEQHF
TGTCTCAGCAGCTTAGAAGCTGGCACCCCCGAGCAGCACTTC